This is a list of T cell receptor beta chains from one sample in a study of CD8+ T cells in alopecia areata. Repertoires were generated with immunoSEQ multiplex PCR, while TCRdb's copy carries only in-frame clones and drops some. The sample holds around 190,000 clones, approximately 61% seen once. This specimen was CD4+ T cells sorted from blood, taken at week 24, from a patient treated with tofacitinib. The receptors derive from a human donor with alopecia areata. The CDR3 runs from the conserved cysteine through the conserved F or W. The order of the fields is D gene, V gene, J gene, clone size, CDR3 protein, CDR3 DNA. The D gene is left open where the match is weak. A row's size may be missing; if present it is once, few, many or a size class.

.	TRBV7-2	TRBJ2-3	.	CASSLGTSTDTQYF	TGTGCCAGCAGCTTAGGTACTAGCACGGATACGCAGTATTTT
.	TRBV30	TRBJ1-2	.	CAWSPGLDYGYTF	TGTGCCTGGAGTCCAGGGTTGGACTATGGCTACACCTTC
.	TRBV2	TRBJ2-5	.	CASSELETQYF	TGTGCCAGCAGTGAACTGGAGACCCAGTACTTC
TRBD1	TRBV9	TRBJ2-2	many	CASSAAGTGSGELFF	TGTGCCAGCAGCGCCGCCGGGACAGGGTCCGGGGAGCTGTTTTTT
TRBD2	TRBV9	TRBJ2-7	.	CASSVGNSGAYSYEQYF	TGTGCCAGCAGCGTAGGAAATAGCGGGGCCTACTCCTACGAGCAGTACTTC
.	TRBV30	TRBJ1-5	.	CAWSGRRSGGQPQHF	TGTGCCTGGAGTGGGCGCCGGTCAGGCGGACAGCCCCAGCATTTT
.	TRBV6-1	TRBJ1-5	few	CASSSSGRRHF	TGTGCCAGCAGTTCCTCGGGTCGTCGGCATTTT
.	TRBV29-1	TRBJ2-3	.	CSVGDTDTQYF	TGCAGCGTTGGGGACACAGATACGCAGTATTTT
.	TRBV30	TRBJ2-2	.	CAWSRQGAGELFF	TGTGCCTGGAGCCGACAAGGGGCTGGGGAGCTGTTTTTT
.	TRBV5-1	TRBJ2-6	.	CASSLTVSGANVLTF	TGCGCCAGCAGCTTGACAGTCTCTGGGGCCAACGTCCTGACTTTC
TRBD1	TRBV30	TRBJ1-1	.	CAWSTPFEGAEAFF	TGTGCCTGGAGTACCCCCTTCGAGGGGGCCGAAGCTTTCTTT
.	TRBV10-3	TRBJ1-5	few	CAISDGVQPQHF	TGTGCCATCAGTGACGGGGTTCAGCCCCAGCATTTT
TRBD1	TRBV11-1	TRBJ2-1	.	CASSTRDRRSYNEQFF	TGTGCCAGCAGCACGCGGGACAGGCGTTCCTACAATGAGCAGTTCTTC
.	TRBV29-1	TRBJ2-7	few	CSVRGRDSYEQYF	TGCAGCGTTCGCGGCAGGGACTCCTACGAGCAGTACTTC
.	TRBV23-1	TRBJ1-6	.	CASSGVGVTLHF	TGCGCCAGCTCGGGGGTAGGTGTGACCCTCCACTTT
.	TRBV4-2	TRBJ2-1	.	CASSPRGGGSSYNEQFF	TGTGCCAGCAGCCCGCGGGGTGGGGGGAGCTCCTACAATGAGCAGTTCTTC
.	TRBV20-1	TRBJ2-1	once	CSAPSPRLVLF	TGCAGTGCCCCCAGTCCGCGGCTTGTGCTCTTC
.	TRBV10-3	TRBJ2-1	.	CAISEIGWDNEQFF	TGTGCCATCAGTGAGATTGGGTGGGACAATGAGCAGTTCTTC
.	TRBV4-1	TRBJ1-5	.	CASSQARGDQPQHF	TGCGCCAGCAGCCAAGCCCGAGGGGATCAGCCCCAGCATTTT
TRBD1	TRBV4-1	TRBJ2-7	.	CASSQQGDEQYF	TGCGCCAGCAGCCAACAGGGGGACGAGCAGTACTTC
.	TRBV5-4	TRBJ1-5	once	CASSDGTVANQPQHF	TGTGCCAGCAGCGACGGGACTGTTGCCAATCAGCCCCAGCATTTT
TRBD2	TRBV10-3	TRBJ2-1	.	CAISAELAGYNEQFF	TGTGCCATCAGTGCGGAGCTAGCGGGATACAATGAGCAGTTCTTC
.	TRBV11-2	TRBJ1-1	few	CASSLGGDTEAFF	TGTGCCAGCAGCTTGGGGGGGGACACTGAAGCTTTCTTT
.	TRBV29-1	TRBJ2-2	once	CSVGQSNTGELFF	TGCAGCGTCGGACAGTCGAACACCGGGGAGCTGTTTTTT
.	TRBV29-1	TRBJ1-1	.	CSVEDEPNTEAFF	TGCAGCGTTGAAGACGAGCCCAACACTGAAGCTTTCTTT
.	TRBV7-8	TRBJ1-1	.	CASSPYTEPKAFF	TGTGCCAGCAGCCCCTATACAGAGCCCAAAGCTTTCTTT
.	TRBV29-1	TRBJ1-1	once	CSVERNTEAFF	TGCAGCGTTGAACGTAACACTGAAGCTTTCTTT
.	TRBV30	TRBJ1-2	.	CAWGTQGGGYTF	TGTGCCTGGGGCACCCAGGGAGGCGGCTACACCTTC
.	TRBV15	TRBJ1-6	.	CATSTRTDSPLHF	TGTGCCACCAGCACACGGACAGATTCACCCCTCCACTTT
TRBD1	TRBV9	TRBJ2-1	.	CASSVAGGSYNEQFF	TGTGCCAGCAGCGTAGCAGGGGGCTCCTACAATGAGCAGTTCTTC